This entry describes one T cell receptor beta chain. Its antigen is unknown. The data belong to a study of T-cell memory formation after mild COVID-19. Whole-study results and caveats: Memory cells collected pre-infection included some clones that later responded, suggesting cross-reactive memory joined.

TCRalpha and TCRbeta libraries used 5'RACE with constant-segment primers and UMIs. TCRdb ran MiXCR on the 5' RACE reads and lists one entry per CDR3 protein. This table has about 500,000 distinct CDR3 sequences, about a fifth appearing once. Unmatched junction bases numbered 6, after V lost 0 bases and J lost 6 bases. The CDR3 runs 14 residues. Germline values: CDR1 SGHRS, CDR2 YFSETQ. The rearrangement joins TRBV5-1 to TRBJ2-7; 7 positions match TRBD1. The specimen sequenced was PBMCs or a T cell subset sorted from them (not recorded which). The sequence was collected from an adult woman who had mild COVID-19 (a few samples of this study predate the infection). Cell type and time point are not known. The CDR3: CASSLVQGVGEQYF. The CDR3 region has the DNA TGCGCCAGCAGCTTGGTTCAGGGGGTGGGCGAGCAGTACTTC.